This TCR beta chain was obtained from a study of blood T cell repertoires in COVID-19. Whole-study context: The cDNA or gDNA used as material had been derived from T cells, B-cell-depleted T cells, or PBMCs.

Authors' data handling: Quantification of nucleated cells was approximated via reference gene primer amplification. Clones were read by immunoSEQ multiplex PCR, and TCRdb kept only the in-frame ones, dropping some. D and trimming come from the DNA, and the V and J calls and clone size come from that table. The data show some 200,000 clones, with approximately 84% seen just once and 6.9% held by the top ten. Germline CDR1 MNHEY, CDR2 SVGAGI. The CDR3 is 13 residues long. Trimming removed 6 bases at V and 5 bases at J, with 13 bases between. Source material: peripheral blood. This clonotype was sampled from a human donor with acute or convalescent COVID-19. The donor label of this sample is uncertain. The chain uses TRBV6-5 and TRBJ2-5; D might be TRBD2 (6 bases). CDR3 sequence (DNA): TGTGCCAGCAGCAAGACTAGGACGGAGACCCAGTACTTC. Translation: CASSKTRTETQYF.